A single sample gave rise to the 28 T cell receptor beta chains below, sequenced in a study of regulatory T cells in long-lasting Graves disease. iRepertoire HTBI primers and Arm-PCR of CDR3 regions built TCR beta libraries. MiXCR, applied by TCRdb to the multiplex PCR reads, yields one record per CDR3 protein. The sample has some 370,000 distinct CDR3 sequences, around 11% seen once. Noted time point: newly diagnosed GD, antithyroid drugs for less than 3 months. Construction of the TCR library relied on RNA isolated from PBMCs. This sample also belongs to another study, concerning T cells in Graves' hyperthyroidism and ophthalmopathy.

The sample in question was peripheral blood mononuclear cells (PBMCs), obtained at new diagnosis, from a patient treated with antithyroid drugs. These receptors were taken from a woman between 18 and 29 years old with Graves disease.

This clonotype was counted a few times. The chain combines TRBV12-3 or TRBV12-4 with TRBJ1-2, with D unresolved. With 2 bases removed from V and 8 bases from J, the gap between germline ends came to 18 bases. The CDR3 covers 15 residues. The DNA for the CDR3 is TGTGCCAGCAGTTTATGGATCCGGTCAGAAGGCGGCTACACCTTC. Its protein is CASSLWIRSEGGYTF.

This clonotype occurred many times. The chain employs TRBV7-3 and TRBJ1-5; D remains ambiguous. V was trimmed by 2 bases and J by 3 bases, leaving 5 bases between them. The CDR3 length is 13 residues. Germline CDR1 reads SGHTA; CDR2 reads FQGTGA. This chain's CDR3 is CASSLATNQPQHF. The CDR3 DNA follows: TGTGCCAGCAGCTTAGCTACCAATCAGCCCCAGCATTTT.

Many counts were recorded for this clonotype. V and J are TRBV30 and TRBJ2-1, with a possible D match to TRBD2 (6 bases). Trimming stripped 4 bases from V and 5 bases from J, with 12 bases between. Germline assignment: CDR1 GTSNPN and CDR2 SVGIG (reference sequence). This CDR3 spans 13 amino acids. The CDR3 protein is CAWNDGLNNEQFF. The CDR3 DNA sequence: TGTGCCTGGAACGACGGACTAAACAATGAGCAGTTCTTC.

The sample holds many counts of this clonotype. This chain joins TRBV10-1 and TRBJ1-1; possible D gene TRBD1, 5 bases. The V gene's germline CDR1 is WNHNN and CDR2 SYGVQD (reference sequence). This CDR3 contains 15 residues. V gave up 3 bases and J gave up 5 bases, with 16 bases separating them. This CDR3 is CASSDPAAGWTEAFF. CDR3 nucleotides: TGCGCCAGCAGTGACCCCGCGGCAGGGTGGACTGAAGCTTTCTTT.

V usage is TRBV7-3 and J usage is TRBJ2-7; D perhaps matches TRBD2 (6 bases). The CDR3 consists of 16 residues. V lost 0 bases and J lost 3, with 15 bases in between. Germline V gene data show CDR1 as SGHTA and CDR2 as FQGTGA. CDR3 region: CASSLTSGTGLYEQYF. The CDR3 DNA reads as TGTGCCAGCAGCTTAACCTCCGGGACTGGCCTCTACGAGCAGTACTTC.

This clonotype occurred many times. This sequence joins TRBV7-9 and TRBJ2-6; D gene unclear. With 7 bases removed from V and 0 bases from J, the gap between germline ends came to 4 bases. The CDR3 extends over 13 amino acids. Germline-derived CDR1 and CDR2 are SEHNR and FQNEAQ (reference sequence). In nucleotides, the CDR3 is TGTGCCAGCATCTCCTCTGGGGCCAACGTCCTGACTTTC. Its protein product is CASISSGANVLTF.

This clonotype came up many times. This chain connects TRBV7-2 to TRBJ2-3, with a weak D call TRBD2 (7 bases). Deletions cut 3 bases from V and 10 bases from J, with 26 bases between. The CDR3 has 17 amino acids. CDR1 and CDR2 from the germline V gene are SGHTA and FQGNSA. The CDR3 nucleotides are TGTGCCAGCAGCTTGACAATCGTGGGGGGGGGCTTAAGTGCGCAGTATTTT. Translated: CASSLTIVGGGLSAQYF.

This clonotype appeared a few times. The chain uses TRBV19 and TRBJ2-2; D is perhaps TRBD1 (5 bases). With 7 bases removed from V and 8 bases from J, the gap between germline ends came to 11 bases. The CDR3 is 12 residues long. CDR1 and CDR2 (germline): LNHDA, SQIVND (reference sequence). In DNA form, the CDR3 reads TGTGCCAGTAAAGGGGCCCGAGGGGAGCTGTTTTTT. Its translation: CASKGARGELFF.

This chain connects TRBV7-3 to TRBJ1-6; D not resolved. Trimming removed 1 base from V and 10 bases from J, with 8 bases in between. The germline gives CDR1 SGHTA, CDR2 FQGTGA. This CDR3 spans 13 amino acids. Written as DNA, the CDR3 is TGTGCCAGCAGCTTAAAGTTTAGGTCACCCCTCCACTTT. Protein product: CASSLKFRSPLHF.

Many counts were recorded for this clonotype. This chain connects TRBV20-1 to TRBJ2-7; no reliable D call. Germline assignment: CDR1 DFQATT and CDR2 SNEGSKA (reference sequence). The CDR3 is 14 residues long. Trimming removed 0 bases from V and 3 bases from J, with 12 bases in between. The CDR3 nucleotides read TGCAGTGCTAGAGATCCCCCCCGCTACTACGAGCAGTACTTC. As protein: CSARDPPRYYEQYF.

To note about this clonotype: Here the CDR3 omits its conserved ending phenylalanine or tryptophan, so a read error is the likely source. The chain links TRBV27 to TRBJ2-7, with D possibly matching TRBD1 (5 bases). The CDR3 contains 14 residues. V lost 7 bases and J lost 0, with 13 bases in between. Germline lookup yields CDR1 MNHEY and CDR2 SMNVEV (reference sequence). The CDR3 sequence: CASKVQASSYEQYL. Written as DNA, the CDR3 is TGTGCCAGCAAAGTACAGGCTAGCTCCTACGAGCAGTACCTC.

This clonotype was found many times. This rearrangement joins TRBV20-1 to TRBJ2-3; 10 bases match TRBD1. The CDR3 spans 14 residues. CDR1 and CDR2 from the germline V gene are DFQATT and SNEGSKA (reference sequence). The ends lost 3 bases at V and 2 bases at J; junction bases unmatched: 2. The CDR3 DNA follows: TGCAGTGCTAGGACAGGGGGCAACACAGATACGCAGTATTTT. Translating it yields CSARTGGNTDTQYF.

The table lists this clonotype with many counts. The rearrangement uses TRBV20-1 and TRBJ2-7; D perhaps matches TRBD2 (5 bases). V dropped 3 bases and J dropped 3 bases, with 15 bases sitting between them. Germline assignment: CDR1 DFQATT and CDR2 SNEGSKA (reference sequence). The CDR3 runs to 14 residues. CDR3 DNA: TGCAGTGCTAGGTCTCTGAGGGTCTACTACGAGCAGTACTTC. This translates into CSARSLRVYYEQYF.

This clonotype was observed at least ten times. The chain has TRBV29-1 and TRBJ2-7; 11 bases map to TRBD1. The germline gives CDR1 SQVTM, CDR2 ANQGSEA. The CDR3 is made up of 13 amino acids. J gave up 2 bases and V 6 bases, and 3 bases lay outside the gene matches. CDR3 nucleotides: TGCAGCGTGGGACAGGGGGAAGCCTACGAGCAGTACTTC. Translation: CSVGQGEAYEQYF.

This clonotype was picked up a small number of times. DNA of the CDR3: TGTGCCAGCAGCCTTTCCGTATGGCAGGGCGACTATAGCAATCAGCCCCAGCATTTT. This codes for CASSLSVWQGDYSNQPQHF. The genes are TRBV5-5 and TRBJ1-5, with D possibly being TRBD1 (5 bases). CDR1 SGHKS and CDR2 YYEKEE come from the germline V gene (reference sequence). This CDR3 comprises 19 residues. The ends were cut back, 4 bases at V and 0 bases at J, with 23 bases in the middle.

This clonotype was counted ten times or more. V usage is TRBV20-1 and J usage is TRBJ2-7; D is unclear. Looked up from germline, CDR1 is DFQATT and CDR2 is SNEGSKA (reference sequence). V was trimmed by 6 bases and J by 0 bases, leaving 18 bases between them. The CDR3 consists of 15 residues. CDR3 bases: TGCAGTGCCACGTCGAGCCTGTTCGTCTCCTACGAGCAGTACTTC. Protein: CSATSSLFVSYEQYF.

With respect to this clonotype: Possible read error: a much larger clone is one base away. The rearrangement links TRBV27 to TRBJ1-2; D not certain. Germline values: CDR1 MNHEY, CDR2 SMNVEV (reference sequence). This CDR3 has 16 residues. The CDR3 DNA reads TGTGCCAGCAGTCCGAATCTCAACCGACCTAACTATGACTACACCTTC. Its protein product is CASSPNLNRPNYDYTF.

In this sample, this clonotype turned up many times. This chain joins TRBV13 and TRBJ2-1; D may be TRBD1 or TRBD2 (5 bases each). V gave up 2 bases and J gave up 4 bases, with 9 bases separating them. Per the germline V gene, CDR1 is PRHDT and CDR2 is FYEKMQ (reference sequence). The length of the CDR3 is 14 residues. DNA for the CDR3: TGTGCCAGCAGCTTAATGGGACCTTACAATGAGCAGTTCTTC. This codes for CASSLMGPYNEQFF.

The sample holds many counts of this clonotype. The CDR3 bases are TGTGCCAGCAGTTATCGTTCTATGCGGGGGGCGCTAGCCCAAGAGACCCAGTACTTC. The encoded protein is CASSYRSMRGALAQETQYF. V usage is TRBV6-5 and J usage is TRBJ2-5, with 8 positions matching TRBD2. The CDR3 length is 19 residues. The V gene's germline CDR1 is MNHEY and CDR2 SVGAGI. The V and J ends lost 3 bases and 1 base, in that order; junction bases with no gene match: 16.

This clonotype showed up many times. V gene TRBV7-2 combines with J gene TRBJ2-2, with D unresolved. The germline V and J ends were trimmed by 0 bases and 2 bases, with 7 bases remaining between them. The germline V gene encodes CDR1 SGHTA and CDR2 FQGNSA. This CDR3 region has 15 residues. This CDR3 reads CASSLAYTNTGELFF. DNA for the CDR3: TGTGCCAGCAGCTTAGCTTACACAAACACCGGGGAGCTGTTTTTT.

This clonotype was detected ten times or more. The V and J genes are TRBV28 and TRBJ2-7; D gene ambiguous. CDR1 and CDR2 (germline): MDHEN, SYDVKM. The CDR3 is 11 amino acids. V dropped 8 bases and J dropped 4 bases, with 9 bases sitting between them. Here the CDR3 DNA reads TGTGCCAGCGGCATTCTTTACGAGCAGTACTTC. Residues: CASGILYEQYF.

The table lists this clonotype with a few counts. The chain combines TRBV5-1 with TRBJ2-1; 11 bases are shared with TRBD2. The CDR3 has 16 amino acids. Germline values: CDR1 SGHRS, CDR2 YFSETQ. V trimming: 6 bases; J trimming: 1 base; junction bases outside the gene matches: 6. The CDR3 bases are TGCGCCAGCATGGTAGCGGGGGGGCGGTCCTACAATGAGCAGTTCTTC. It is translated as CASMVAGGRSYNEQFF.

The chain has TRBV7-9 and TRBJ2-3; D might be TRBD2 (5 bases). V dropped 6 bases and J dropped 1 base, with 11 bases sitting between them. Germline V gene lookup returns CDR1 SEHNR and CDR2 FQNEAQ (reference sequence). The CDR3 is 14 residues long. The CDR3 DNA reads TGTGCCAGCAGGCTTAGCGTGGGCACAGATACGCAGTATTTT. Translating gives CASRLSVGTDTQYF.

V is TRBV19 and J is TRBJ2-7; D gene ambiguous. V was pared by 3 bases and J by 0 bases, with 9 bases between. Germline CDR1 is LNHDA and CDR2 is SQIVND (reference sequence). The CDR3 has 14 residues. CDR3 amino acids: CASSITFSSYEQYF. Here the CDR3 DNA reads TGTGCCAGTAGTATTACCTTCAGCTCCTACGAGCAGTACTTC.

On this clonotype itself: With a much larger clone just one base away, this may be a read error. The chain recombines TRBV7-9 with TRBJ1-6; no firm D call. This CDR3 is 13 amino acids long. V shed 10 bases and J shed 6 bases, with 13 bases lying between them. Per germline, CDR1 SEHNR and CDR2 FQNEAQ (reference sequence). CDR3 DNA sequence: TGTGCCAACAGTCGGGATGGTAATTCACCCCTCCACTTT. Its translation is CANSRDGNSPLHF.

This clonotype was seen more than once but under ten times. This sequence joins TRBV20-1 and TRBJ2-5; 12 positions agree with TRBD2. This CDR3 contains 17 residues. Germline lookup yields CDR1 DFQATT and CDR2 SNEGSKA (reference sequence). J lost 5 bases, V lost 6 bases, and 16 bases had no gene match. The CDR3 DNA follows: TGCAGTGCCCTCGAGGGGCCTAGCGGGGGGGCCGCGGAGACCCAGTACTTC. It translates to CSALEGPSGGAAETQYF.

This clonotype turned up a few times. The chain carries TRBV7-9 and TRBJ2-2, with no clear D. The CDR3 totals 14 residues. Germline V gene sequence: CDR1 SEHNR, CDR2 FQNEAQ (reference sequence). V shed 7 bases and J shed 1 base, with 10 bases lying between them. CDR3 sequence reads: CASIVPGNTGELFF. CDR3 nucleotides: TGTGCCAGCATCGTCCCAGGGAACACCGGGGAGCTGTTTTTT.

The sample holds many counts of this clonotype. Its ends do not fully match the called genes, so a read error is possible. The chain recombines TRBV20-1 with TRBJ2-1; weak D call: TRBD1 (5 bases). CDR3 length: 14 residues. CDR1 and CDR2 (germline): DFQATT, SNEGSKA (reference sequence). The CDR3 coding sequence is TGCAGTGCTAGTGGCAGGGCCCCCTACGATGAGCAGTTCTTC. Amino acids: CSASGRAPYDEQFF.